The present TCR beta chain was sequenced within a study of human T cells and chemical hapten exposure. Study context: Application of 0.01% DPC to the upper back was done by patch test, with a reading at 6 days. Study outcomes and limitations: Controls formed significantly fewer large CDR3 similarity clusters than expanded TCRs did.

Each CDR3 protein gets one entry after TCRdb re-called the RACE reads with MiXCR. The sample includes about 190,000 distinct CDR3 sequences, 24% of them seen just once. Indicated time point: patch test 3, about 24 weeks after DPC sensitization. The treatment here: therapeutic diphenylcyclopropenone sensitization with weekly scalp DPC. Prior to application of each patch test, blood was drawn. Germline trimming cut 6 bases from V and 15 bases from J; bases unmatched to any gene: 17. The CDR3 has 14 residues. Germline CDR1 reads MNHEY; CDR2 reads SVGEGT. This clonotype was detected a few times. As yet, its antigen is unknown.

This material consisted of whole blood, taken in connection with sensitization to the hapten diphenylcyclopropenone (DPC). The chain links TRBV6-2 or TRBV6-3 to TRBJ2-1; 7 bases match TRBD1. This receptor was obtained from a middle-aged woman with alopecia areata. Some clones in this sample may be carry-over from other donors' samples. CDR3 residues: CASRAWTGFIIPFF. The DNA of the CDR3 is TGTGCCAGCAGGGCATGGACAGGATTCATTATTCCGTTCTTC.